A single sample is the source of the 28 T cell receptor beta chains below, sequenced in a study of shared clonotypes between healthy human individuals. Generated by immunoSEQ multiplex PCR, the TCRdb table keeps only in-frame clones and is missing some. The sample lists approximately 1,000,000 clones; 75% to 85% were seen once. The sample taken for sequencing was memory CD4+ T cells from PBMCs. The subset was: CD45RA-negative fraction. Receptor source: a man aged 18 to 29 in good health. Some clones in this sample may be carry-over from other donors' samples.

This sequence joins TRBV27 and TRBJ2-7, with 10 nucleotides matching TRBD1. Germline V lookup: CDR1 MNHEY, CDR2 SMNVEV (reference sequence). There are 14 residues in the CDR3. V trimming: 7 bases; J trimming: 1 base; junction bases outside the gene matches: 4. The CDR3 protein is CASIPGQGSYEQYF. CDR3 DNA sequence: TGTGCCAGCATTCCGGGACAGGGGTCCTACGAGCAGTACTTC.

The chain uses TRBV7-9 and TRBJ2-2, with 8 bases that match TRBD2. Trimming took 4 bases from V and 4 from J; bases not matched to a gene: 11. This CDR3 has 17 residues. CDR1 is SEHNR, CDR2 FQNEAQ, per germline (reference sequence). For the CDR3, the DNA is TGTGCCAGCAGCTCGGAAGAACTAGCGGAGATCACCGGGGAGCTGTTTTTT. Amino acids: CASSSEELAEITGELFF.

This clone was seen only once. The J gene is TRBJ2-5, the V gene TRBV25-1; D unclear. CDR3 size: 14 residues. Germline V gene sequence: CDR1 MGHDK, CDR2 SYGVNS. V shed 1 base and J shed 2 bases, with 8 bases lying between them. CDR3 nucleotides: TGTGCCAGCAGTGAATTCTTGCGGCAAGAGACCCAGTACTTC. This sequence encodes CASSEFLRQETQYF.

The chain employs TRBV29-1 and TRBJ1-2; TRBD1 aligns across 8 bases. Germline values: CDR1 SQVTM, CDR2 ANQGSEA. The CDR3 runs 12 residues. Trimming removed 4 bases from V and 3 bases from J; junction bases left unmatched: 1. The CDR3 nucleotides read TGCAGCGTTGCAGGGGGCGACTATGGCTACACCTTC. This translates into CSVAGGDYGYTF.

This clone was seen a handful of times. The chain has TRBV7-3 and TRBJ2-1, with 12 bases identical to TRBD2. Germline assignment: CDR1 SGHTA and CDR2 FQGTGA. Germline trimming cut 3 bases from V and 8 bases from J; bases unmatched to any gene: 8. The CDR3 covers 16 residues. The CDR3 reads CASSFSMTSGSYEQFF. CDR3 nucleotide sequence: TGTGCCAGCAGCTTCTCGATGACTAGCGGGAGTTATGAGCAGTTCTTC.

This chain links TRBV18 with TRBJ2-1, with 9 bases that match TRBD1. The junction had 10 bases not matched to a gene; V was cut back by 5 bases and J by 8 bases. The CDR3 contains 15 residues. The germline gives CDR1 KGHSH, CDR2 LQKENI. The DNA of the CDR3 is TGTGCCAGCTCAAGGGACAGGGCCCTGAACTATGAGCAGTTCTTC. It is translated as CASSRDRALNYEQFF.

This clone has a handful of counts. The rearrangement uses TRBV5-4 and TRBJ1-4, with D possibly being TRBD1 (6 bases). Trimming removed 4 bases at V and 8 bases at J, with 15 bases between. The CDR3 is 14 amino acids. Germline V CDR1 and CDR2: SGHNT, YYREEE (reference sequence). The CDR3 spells CASSPGASREKLFF. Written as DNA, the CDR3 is TGTGCCAGCAGCCCGGGGGCGTCGCGGGAAAAACTGTTTTTT.

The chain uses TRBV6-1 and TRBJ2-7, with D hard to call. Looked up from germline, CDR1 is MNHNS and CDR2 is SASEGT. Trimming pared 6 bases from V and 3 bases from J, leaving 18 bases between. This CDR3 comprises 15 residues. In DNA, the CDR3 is TGTGCCAGCAGGCCCCCGGTTCCACAGAGCTACGAGCAGTACTTC. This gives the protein CASRPPVPQSYEQYF.

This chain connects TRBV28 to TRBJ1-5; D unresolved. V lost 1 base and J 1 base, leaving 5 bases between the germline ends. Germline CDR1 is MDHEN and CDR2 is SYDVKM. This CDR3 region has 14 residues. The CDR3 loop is CASSLYRSNQPQHF. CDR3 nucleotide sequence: TGTGCCAGCAGTTTATATAGGAGCAATCAGCCCCAGCATTTT.

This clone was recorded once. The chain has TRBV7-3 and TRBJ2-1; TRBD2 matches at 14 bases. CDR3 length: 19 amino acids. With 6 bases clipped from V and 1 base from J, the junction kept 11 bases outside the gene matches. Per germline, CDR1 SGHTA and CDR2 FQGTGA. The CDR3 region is CASRGPGTSGSWSYNEQFF. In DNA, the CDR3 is TGTGCCAGCAGGGGGCCCGGGACTAGCGGGAGTTGGTCCTACAATGAGCAGTTCTTC.

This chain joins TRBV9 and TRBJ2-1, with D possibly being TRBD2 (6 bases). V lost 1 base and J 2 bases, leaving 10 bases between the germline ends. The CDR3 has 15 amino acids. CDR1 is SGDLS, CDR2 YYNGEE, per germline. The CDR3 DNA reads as TGTGCCAGCAGCGTATCGGGCGGGACCTACAATGAGCAGTTCTTC. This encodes CASSVSGGTYNEQFF.

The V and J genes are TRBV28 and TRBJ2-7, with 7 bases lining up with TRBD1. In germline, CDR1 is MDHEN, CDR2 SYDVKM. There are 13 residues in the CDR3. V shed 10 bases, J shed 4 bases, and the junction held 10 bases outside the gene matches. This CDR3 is CATRNRGRYEQYF. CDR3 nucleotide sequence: TGTGCCACCCGAAACAGGGGTCGATACGAGCAGTACTTC. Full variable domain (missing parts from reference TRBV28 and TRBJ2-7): DVKVTQSSRYLVKRTGEKVFLECVQDMDHENMFWYRQDPGLGLRLIYFSYDVKMKEKGDIPEGYSVSREKKERFSLILESASTNQTSMYLCATRNRGRYEQYFGPGTRLTVT.

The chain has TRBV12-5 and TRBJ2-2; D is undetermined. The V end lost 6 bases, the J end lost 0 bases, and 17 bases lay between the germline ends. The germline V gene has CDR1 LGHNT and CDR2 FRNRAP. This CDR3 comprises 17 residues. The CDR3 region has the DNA TGTGCTAGTGGACAAATCCTCACCTCATCGAACACCGGGGAGCTGTTTTTT. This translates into CASGQILTSSNTGELFF.

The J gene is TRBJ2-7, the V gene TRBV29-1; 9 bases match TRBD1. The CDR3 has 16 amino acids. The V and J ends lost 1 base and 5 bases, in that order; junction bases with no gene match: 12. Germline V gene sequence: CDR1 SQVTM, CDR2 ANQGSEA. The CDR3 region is CSVEGDRESGLDEQYF. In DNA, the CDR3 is TGCAGCGTTGAAGGGGACAGGGAAAGCGGGCTCGACGAGCAGTACTTC.

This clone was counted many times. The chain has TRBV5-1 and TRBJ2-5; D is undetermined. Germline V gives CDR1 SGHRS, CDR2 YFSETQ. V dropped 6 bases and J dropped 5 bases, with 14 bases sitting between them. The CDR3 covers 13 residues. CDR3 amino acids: CASMGLEEETQYF. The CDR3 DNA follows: TGCGCCAGCATGGGCCTAGAGGAGGAGACCCAGTACTTC.

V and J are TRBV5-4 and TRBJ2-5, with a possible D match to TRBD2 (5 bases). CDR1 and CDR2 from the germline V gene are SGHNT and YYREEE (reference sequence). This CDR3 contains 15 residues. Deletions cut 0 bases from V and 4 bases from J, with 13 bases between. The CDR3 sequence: CASSLERAGGETQYF. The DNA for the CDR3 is TGTGCCAGCAGCTTGGAACGTGCGGGTGGAGAGACCCAGTACTTC.

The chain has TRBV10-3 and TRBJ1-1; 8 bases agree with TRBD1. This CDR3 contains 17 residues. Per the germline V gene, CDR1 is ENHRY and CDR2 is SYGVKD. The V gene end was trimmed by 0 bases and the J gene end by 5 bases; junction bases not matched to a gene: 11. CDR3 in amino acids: CAISESGAGGAWTEAFF. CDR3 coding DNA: TGTGCCATCAGTGAGTCAGGGGCAGGGGGCGCTTGGACTGAAGCTTTCTTT.

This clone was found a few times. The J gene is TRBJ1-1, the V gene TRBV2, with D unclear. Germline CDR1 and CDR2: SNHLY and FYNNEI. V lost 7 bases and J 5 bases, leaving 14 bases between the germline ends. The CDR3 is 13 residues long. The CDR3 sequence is CASNLTPATEAFF. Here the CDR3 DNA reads TGTGCCAGCAATCTGACACCTGCGACTGAAGCTTTCTTT.

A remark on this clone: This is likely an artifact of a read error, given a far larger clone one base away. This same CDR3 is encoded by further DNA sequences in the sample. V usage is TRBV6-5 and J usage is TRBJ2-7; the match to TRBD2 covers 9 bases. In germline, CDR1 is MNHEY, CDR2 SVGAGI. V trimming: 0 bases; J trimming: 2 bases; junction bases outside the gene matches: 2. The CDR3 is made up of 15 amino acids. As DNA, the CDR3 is TGTGCCAGCAGTTACTCGACTAGCGGCGCCTACGAGCAGTACTTC. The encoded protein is CASSYSTSGAYEQYF.

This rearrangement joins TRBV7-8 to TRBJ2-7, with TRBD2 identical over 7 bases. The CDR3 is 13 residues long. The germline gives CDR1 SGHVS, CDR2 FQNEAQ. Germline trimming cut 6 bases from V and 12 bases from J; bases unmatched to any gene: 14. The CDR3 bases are TGTGCCAGCAGGGTGATCGCGGCGGGAGATGCGTACTTC. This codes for CASRVIAAGDAYF.

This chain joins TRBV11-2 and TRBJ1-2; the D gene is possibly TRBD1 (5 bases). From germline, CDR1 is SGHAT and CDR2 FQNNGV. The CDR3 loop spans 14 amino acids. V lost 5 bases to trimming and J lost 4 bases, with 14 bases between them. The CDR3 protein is CASSHPGLGYGYTF. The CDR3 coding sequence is TGTGCCAGCAGCCATCCGGGACTGGGCTATGGCTACACCTTC.

For the CDR3, the DNA is TGCGCCAGCAGCTTGGTGGGACCCAACAGGGGTGAAGCTTTCTTT. Translation: CASSLVGPNRGEAFF. The genes are TRBV5-1 and TRBJ1-1; 7 nucleotides match TRBD1. In germline, CDR1 is SGHRS, CDR2 YFSETQ. Trimming removed 0 bases from V and 7 bases from J; junction bases left unmatched: 9. CDR3 length: 15 amino acids.

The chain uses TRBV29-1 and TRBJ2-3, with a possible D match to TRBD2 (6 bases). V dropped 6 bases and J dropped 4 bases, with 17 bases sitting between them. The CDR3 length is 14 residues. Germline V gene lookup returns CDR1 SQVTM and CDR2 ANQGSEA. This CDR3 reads CSVGGARGSDTQYF. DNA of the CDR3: TGCAGCGTGGGCGGGGCGCGGGGTTCAGATACGCAGTATTTT.

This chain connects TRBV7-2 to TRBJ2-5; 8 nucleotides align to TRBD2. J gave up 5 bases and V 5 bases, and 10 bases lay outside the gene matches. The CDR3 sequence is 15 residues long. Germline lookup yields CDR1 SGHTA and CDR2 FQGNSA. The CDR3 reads CASSNGGLGGETQYF. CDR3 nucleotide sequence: TGTGCCAGCAGCAATGGGGGACTAGGTGGTGAGACCCAGTACTTC.

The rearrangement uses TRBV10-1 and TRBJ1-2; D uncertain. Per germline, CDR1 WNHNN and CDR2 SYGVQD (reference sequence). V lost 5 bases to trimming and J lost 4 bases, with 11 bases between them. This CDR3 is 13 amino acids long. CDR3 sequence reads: CASSNTVPYGYTF. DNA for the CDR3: TGCGCCAGCAGTAATACTGTACCCTATGGCTACACCTTC.

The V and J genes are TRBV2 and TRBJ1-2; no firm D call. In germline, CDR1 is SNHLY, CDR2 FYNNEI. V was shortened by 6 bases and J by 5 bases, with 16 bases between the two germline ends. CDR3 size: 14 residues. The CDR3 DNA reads TGTGCCAGCAGCCCAGGTTCCCTAAGGTATGGCTACACCTTC. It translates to CASSPGSLRYGYTF.

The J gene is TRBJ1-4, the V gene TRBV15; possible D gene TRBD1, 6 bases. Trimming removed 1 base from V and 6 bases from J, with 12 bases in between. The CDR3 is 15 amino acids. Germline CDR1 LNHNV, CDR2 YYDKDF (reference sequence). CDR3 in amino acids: CATSRAQGSDEKLFF. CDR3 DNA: TGTGCCACCAGCAGAGCCCAGGGGTCAGATGAAAAACTGTTTTTT.

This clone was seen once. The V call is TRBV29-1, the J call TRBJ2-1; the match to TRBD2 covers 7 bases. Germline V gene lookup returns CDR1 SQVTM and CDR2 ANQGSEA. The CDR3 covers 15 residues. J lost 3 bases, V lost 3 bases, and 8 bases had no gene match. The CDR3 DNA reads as TGCAGCGTTGATTTTCGGCTAGCGGTCTACAATGAGCAGTTCTTC. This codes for CSVDFRLAVYNEQFF.